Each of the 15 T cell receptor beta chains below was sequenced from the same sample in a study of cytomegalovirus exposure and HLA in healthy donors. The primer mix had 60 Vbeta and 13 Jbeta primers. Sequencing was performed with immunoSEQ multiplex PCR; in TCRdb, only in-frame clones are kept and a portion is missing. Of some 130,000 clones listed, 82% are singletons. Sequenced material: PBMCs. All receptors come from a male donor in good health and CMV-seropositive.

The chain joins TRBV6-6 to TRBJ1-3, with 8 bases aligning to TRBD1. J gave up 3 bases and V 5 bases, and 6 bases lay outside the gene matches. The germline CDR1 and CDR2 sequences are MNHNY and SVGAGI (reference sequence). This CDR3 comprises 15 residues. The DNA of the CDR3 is TGTGCCAGCAGTACCCGGACAGGGAGTGGAAACACCATATATTTT. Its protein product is CASSTRTGSGNTIYF.

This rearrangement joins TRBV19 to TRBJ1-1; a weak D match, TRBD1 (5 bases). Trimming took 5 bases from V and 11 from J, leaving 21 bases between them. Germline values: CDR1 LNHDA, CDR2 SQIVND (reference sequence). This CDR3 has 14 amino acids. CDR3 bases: TGTGCCAGTAGTGTCGGCGGGAGGGGCGGCTCGGCTTTCTTT. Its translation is CASSVGGRGGSAFF. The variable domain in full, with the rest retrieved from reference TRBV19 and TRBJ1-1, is DGGITQSPKYLFRKEGQNVTLSCEQNLNHDAMYWYRQDPGQGLRLIYYSQIVNDFQKGDIAEGYSVSREKKESFPLTVTSAQKNPTAFYLCASSVGGRGGSAFFGQGTRLTVV.

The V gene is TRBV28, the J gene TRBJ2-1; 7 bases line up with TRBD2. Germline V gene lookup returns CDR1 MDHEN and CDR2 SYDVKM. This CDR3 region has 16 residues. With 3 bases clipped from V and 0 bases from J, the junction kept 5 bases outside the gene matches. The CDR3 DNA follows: TGTGCCAGCAGTTTCCCAGGACTAGTCTCCTACAATGAGCAGTTCTTC. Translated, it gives CASSFPGLVSYNEQFF.

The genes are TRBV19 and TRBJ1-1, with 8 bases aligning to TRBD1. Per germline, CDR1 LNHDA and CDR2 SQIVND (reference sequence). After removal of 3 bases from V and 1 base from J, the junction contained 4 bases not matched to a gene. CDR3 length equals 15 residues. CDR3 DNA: TGTGCCAGTAGTATCGACAGGGGCAAGAACACTGAAGCTTTCTTT. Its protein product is CASSIDRGKNTEAFF. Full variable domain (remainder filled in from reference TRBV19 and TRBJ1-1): DGGITQSPKYLFRKEGQNVTLSCEQNLNHDAMYWYRQDPGQGLRLIYYSQIVNDFQKGDIAEGYSVSREKKESFPLTVTSAQKNPTAFYLCASSIDRGKNTEAFFGQGTRLTVV.

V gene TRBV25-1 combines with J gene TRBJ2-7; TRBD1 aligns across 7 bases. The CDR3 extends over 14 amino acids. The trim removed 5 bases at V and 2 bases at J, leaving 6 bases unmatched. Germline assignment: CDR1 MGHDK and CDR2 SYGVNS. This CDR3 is CASSPAQGAYEQYF. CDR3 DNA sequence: TGTGCCAGCAGTCCCGCGCAGGGGGCCTACGAGCAGTACTTC.

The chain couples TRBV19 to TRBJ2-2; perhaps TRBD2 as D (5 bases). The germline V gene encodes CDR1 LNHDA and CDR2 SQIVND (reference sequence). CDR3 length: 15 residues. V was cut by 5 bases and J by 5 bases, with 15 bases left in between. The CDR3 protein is CASSLPVGGTGELFF. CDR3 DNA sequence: TGTGCCAGTAGTCTACCGGTCGGAGGTACCGGGGAGCTGTTTTTT.

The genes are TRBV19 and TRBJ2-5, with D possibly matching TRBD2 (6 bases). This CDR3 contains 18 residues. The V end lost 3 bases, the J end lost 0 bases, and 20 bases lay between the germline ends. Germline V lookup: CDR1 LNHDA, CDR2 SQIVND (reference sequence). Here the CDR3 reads CASSIGTSSASYQETQYF. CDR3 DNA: TGTGCCAGTAGTATCGGGACTTCGTCAGCATCTTACCAAGAGACCCAGTACTTC.

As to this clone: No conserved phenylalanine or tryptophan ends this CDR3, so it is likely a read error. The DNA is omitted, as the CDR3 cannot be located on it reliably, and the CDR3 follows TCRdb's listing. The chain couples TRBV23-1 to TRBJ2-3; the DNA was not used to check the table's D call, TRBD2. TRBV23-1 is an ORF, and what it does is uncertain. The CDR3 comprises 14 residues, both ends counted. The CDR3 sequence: CASRAGPASGGTSD.

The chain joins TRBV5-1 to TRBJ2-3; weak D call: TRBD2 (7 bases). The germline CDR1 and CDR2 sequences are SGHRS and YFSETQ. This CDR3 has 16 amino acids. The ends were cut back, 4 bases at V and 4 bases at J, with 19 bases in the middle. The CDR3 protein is CASSPEGGGTADTQYF. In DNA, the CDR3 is TGCGCCAGCAGCCCAGAGGGGGGGGGAACAGCAGATACGCAGTATTTT.

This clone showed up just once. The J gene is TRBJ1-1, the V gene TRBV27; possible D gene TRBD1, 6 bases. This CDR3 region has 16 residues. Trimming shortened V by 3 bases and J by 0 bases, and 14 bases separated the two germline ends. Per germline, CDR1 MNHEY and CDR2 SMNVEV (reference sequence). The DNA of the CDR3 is TGTGCCAGCAGTTTCCGGGCAGGGGATATGAACACTGAAGCTTTCTTT. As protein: CASSFRAGDMNTEAFF.

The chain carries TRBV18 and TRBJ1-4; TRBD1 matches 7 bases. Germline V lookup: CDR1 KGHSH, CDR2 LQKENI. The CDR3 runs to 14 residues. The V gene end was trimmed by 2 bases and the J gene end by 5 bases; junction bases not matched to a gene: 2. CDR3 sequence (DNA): TGTGCCAGCTCACCAGGACAGGCAAATGAAAAACTGTTTTTT. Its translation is CASSPGQANEKLFF.

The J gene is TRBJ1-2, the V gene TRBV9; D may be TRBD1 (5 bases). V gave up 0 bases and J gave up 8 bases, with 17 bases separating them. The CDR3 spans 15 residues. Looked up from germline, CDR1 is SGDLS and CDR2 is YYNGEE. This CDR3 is CASSVDQGPGWGYTF. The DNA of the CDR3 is TGTGCCAGCAGCGTAGATCAGGGCCCAGGATGGGGCTACACCTTC.

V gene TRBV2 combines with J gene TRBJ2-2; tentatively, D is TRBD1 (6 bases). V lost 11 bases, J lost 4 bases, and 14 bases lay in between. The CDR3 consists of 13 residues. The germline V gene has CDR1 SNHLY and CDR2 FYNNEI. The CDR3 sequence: CAGTGFPTGELFF. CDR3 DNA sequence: TGTGCCGGAACAGGGTTCCCCACCGGGGAGCTGTTTTTT.

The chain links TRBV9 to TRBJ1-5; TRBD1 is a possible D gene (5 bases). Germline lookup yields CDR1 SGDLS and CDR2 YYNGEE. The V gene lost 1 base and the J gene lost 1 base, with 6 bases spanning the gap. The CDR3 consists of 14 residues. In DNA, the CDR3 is TGTGCCAGCAGCGTATCAGGGAGCAATCAGCCCCAGCATTTT. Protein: CASSVSGSNQPQHF.

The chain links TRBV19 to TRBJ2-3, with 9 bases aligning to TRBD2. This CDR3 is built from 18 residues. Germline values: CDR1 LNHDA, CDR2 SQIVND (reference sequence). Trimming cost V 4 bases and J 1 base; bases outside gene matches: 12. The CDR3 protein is CASSTSGRFREGTDTQYF. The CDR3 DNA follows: TGTGCCAGTAGTACCAGCGGGAGGTTCCGGGAAGGCACAGATACGCAGTATTTT.